These T cell receptor beta chains were read from a single sample in a study of shared clonotypes between healthy human individuals. Measured with immunoSEQ multiplex PCR; TCRdb has only the in-frame clones, and not every one. The table records approximately 2,000,000 clones, around 90% of them present only once. The sample consisted of naive CD4+ T cells from PBMCs. The origin of the receptors is a man aged 18 to 35 in good health. Some clones in this sample may be carry-over from other donors' samples. CDR3s include the opening cysteine and the closing phenylalanine or tryptophan. The order of the fields is J gene, D gene, V gene, clone size, CDR3 protein, CDR3 DNA. D genes are given only for firm matches. The listing skips clone size in some rows; elsewhere it reads once, few, many or a size class.

J gene: TRBJ2-1
D gene: TRBD2
V gene: TRBV9
clone size: -
CDR3 protein: CASSVAATSGRGYNEQFF
CDR3 DNA: TGTGCCAGCAGCGTAGCGGCCACTAGCGGGAGGGGATACAATGAGCAGTTCTTC

J gene: TRBJ1-1
D gene: -
V gene: TRBV5-6
clone size: -
CDR3 protein: CASKRRGEDTEAFF
CDR3 DNA: TGTGCCAGCAAGCGGCGGGGTGAAGACACTGAAGCTTTCTTT

J gene: TRBJ2-7
D gene: -
V gene: TRBV10-1
clone size: -
CDR3 protein: CASTKGTPNEQYF
CDR3 DNA: TGCGCCAGCACCAAGGGGACACCCAACGAGCAGTACTTC

J gene: TRBJ2-7
D gene: -
V gene: TRBV28
clone size: once
CDR3 protein: CASLSGGGEEQYF
CDR3 DNA: TGTGCCAGCCTGAGTGGGGGAGGAGAGGAGCAGTACTTC

J gene: TRBJ1-2
D gene: TRBD1
V gene: TRBV10-3
clone size: -
CDR3 protein: CAIRWDRELYGYTF
CDR3 DNA: TGTGCCATCAGATGGGACAGGGAACTCTATGGCTACACCTTC

J gene: TRBJ2-2
D gene: TRBD1
V gene: TRBV5-1
clone size: -
CDR3 protein: CASSLAGTGPTGELFF
CDR3 DNA: TGCGCCAGCAGCTTGGCCGGGACAGGACCCACCGGGGAGCTGTTTTTT

J gene: TRBJ2-1
D gene: -
V gene: TRBV12-5
clone size: -
CDR3 protein: CASGLGNEQFF
CDR3 DNA: TGTGCTAGTGGTTTGGGGAATGAGCAGTTCTTC

J gene: TRBJ2-2
D gene: -
V gene: TRBV5-4
clone size: -
CDR3 protein: CASSLVADGTGELFF
CDR3 DNA: TGTGCCAGCAGCTTGGTTGCGGATGGTACCGGGGAGCTGTTTTTT

J gene: TRBJ2-1
D gene: -
V gene: TRBV7-2
clone size: -
CDR3 protein: CASSFQTGSLSYNEQFF
CDR3 DNA: TGTGCCAGCAGCTTTCAAACCGGGAGTCTTTCTTACAATGAGCAGTTCTTC

J gene: TRBJ1-2
D gene: -
V gene: TRBV5-1
clone size: -
CDR3 protein: CASSSLPGETDGYTF
CDR3 DNA: TGCGCCAGCAGCTCCCTCCCAGGGGAGACAGATGGCTACACCTTC

J gene: TRBJ2-3
D gene: TRBD1
V gene: TRBV6-5
clone size: -
CDR3 protein: CASSSDRGGTDTQYF
CDR3 DNA: TGTGCCAGCAGTTCTGACAGGGGTGGCACAGATACGCAGTATTTT

J gene: TRBJ2-1
D gene: -
V gene: TRBV15
clone size: -
CDR3 protein: CATSRDLSGSSYNEQFF
CDR3 DNA: TGTGCCACCAGCAGAGATCTCTCCGGGAGCTCCTACAATGAGCAGTTCTTC

J gene: TRBJ1-3
D gene: -
V gene: TRBV5-1
clone size: -
CDR3 protein: CASSLGTYRYSGNTIYF
CDR3 DNA: TGCGCCAGCAGCTTGGGGACTTATCGGTACTCTGGAAACACCATATATTTT

J gene: TRBJ2-2
D gene: -
V gene: TRBV9
clone size: -
CDR3 protein: CASSVFSGTAGELFF
CDR3 DNA: TGTGCCAGCAGCGTTTTTAGCGGGACAGCCGGGGAGCTGTTTTTT

J gene: TRBJ1-4
D gene: -
V gene: TRBV5-6
clone size: -
CDR3 protein: CASSLAGGTWGNEKLFF
CDR3 DNA: TGTGCCAGCAGCTTGGCCGGGGGGACTTGGGGTAATGAAAAACTGTTTTTT

J gene: TRBJ1-6
D gene: -
V gene: TRBV5-6
clone size: -
CDR3 protein: CASSTGPYSPLHF
CDR3 DNA: TGTGCCAGCAGCACTGGGCCTTATTCACCCCTCCACTTT

J gene: TRBJ2-3
D gene: TRBD2
V gene: TRBV5-1
clone size: -
CDR3 protein: CASSLMRRERGTDTQYF
CDR3 DNA: TGCGCCAGCAGCTTGATGCGACGGGAGCGGGGTACAGATACGCAGTATTTT

J gene: TRBJ2-1
D gene: TRBD2
V gene: TRBV11-3
clone size: -
CDR3 protein: CASSPGLAGVSEQFF
CDR3 DNA: TGTGCCAGCAGCCCGGGACTAGCGGGAGTAAGTGAGCAGTTCTTC

J gene: TRBJ2-1
D gene: TRBD1
V gene: TRBV7-6
clone size: once
CDR3 protein: CASSLAWGDRGKNEQFF
CDR3 DNA: TGTGCCAGCAGCTTAGCGTGGGGGGACAGGGGCAAAAATGAGCAGTTCTTC

J gene: TRBJ1-2
D gene: -
V gene: TRBV7-2
clone size: -
CDR3 protein: CASSPLVSGGYTF
CDR3 DNA: TGTGCCAGCAGCCCCCTGGTATCCGGAGGCTACACCTTC

J gene: TRBJ2-7
D gene: -
V gene: TRBV5-8
clone size: -
CDR3 protein: CASSHFGATYEQYF
CDR3 DNA: TGTGCCAGCAGCCATTTTGGGGCTACCTACGAGCAGTACTTC

J gene: TRBJ2-7
D gene: -
V gene: TRBV5-4
clone size: -
CDR3 protein: CASSGGRGEQYF
CDR3 DNA: TGTGCCAGCAGCGGGGGTAGGGGGGAGCAGTACTTC

J gene: TRBJ2-3
D gene: -
V gene: TRBV2
clone size: -
CDR3 protein: CASLQSPYSTDTQYF
CDR3 DNA: TGTGCCAGCCTGCAGAGTCCCTATAGCACAGATACGCAGTATTTT

J gene: TRBJ1-2
D gene: -
V gene: TRBV5-4
clone size: -
CDR3 protein: CASSYAPGGYTF
CDR3 DNA: TGTGCCAGCAGCTACGCACCGGGAGGCTACACCTTC

J gene: TRBJ2-5
D gene: -
V gene: TRBV5-4
clone size: -
CDR3 protein: CASSTNPGAETQYF
CDR3 DNA: TGTGCCAGCAGCACAAACCCCGGAGCAGAGACCCAGTACTTC

J gene: TRBJ2-2
D gene: -
V gene: TRBV18
clone size: -
CDR3 protein: CASSPSVQGYITGELFF
CDR3 DNA: TGTGCCAGCTCACCATCGGTGCAAGGGTATATCACCGGGGAGCTGTTTTTT

J gene: TRBJ1-4
D gene: -
V gene: TRBV5-4
clone size: -
CDR3 protein: CASSLGGRVDEKLFF
CDR3 DNA: TGTGCCAGCAGCTTGGGGGGCAGGGTAGATGAAAAACTGTTTTTT

J gene: TRBJ1-2
D gene: TRBD1
V gene: TRBV27
clone size: -
CDR3 protein: CASSDVGTDRGGYTF
CDR3 DNA: TGTGCCAGCAGCGACGTCGGGACAGATAGAGGGGGCTACACCTTC

J gene: TRBJ2-1
D gene: -
V gene: TRBV7-9
clone size: -
CDR3 protein: CASSLRIARAYNEQFF
CDR3 DNA: TGTGCCAGCAGCTTAAGAATAGCCCGGGCGTACAATGAGCAGTTCTTC

J gene: TRBJ2-1
D gene: -
V gene: TRBV9
clone size: -
CDR3 protein: CASSALGLTYNEQFF
CDR3 DNA: TGTGCCAGCAGCGCTCTGGGCCTCACCTACAATGAGCAGTTCTTC

J gene: TRBJ1-1
D gene: -
V gene: TRBV5-1
clone size: -
CDR3 protein: CASSYDRNTEAFF
CDR3 DNA: TGCGCCAGCAGCTATGACAGGAACACTGAAGCTTTCTTT

J gene: TRBJ2-2
D gene: -
V gene: TRBV27
clone size: -
CDR3 protein: CASIRWWQGNTGELFF
CDR3 DNA: TGTGCCAGCATCCGATGGTGGCAGGGGAACACCGGGGAGCTGTTTTTT

J gene: TRBJ2-1
D gene: -
V gene: TRBV14
clone size: once
CDR3 protein: CASSRGLPSDNEQFF
CDR3 DNA: TGTGCCAGCAGCCGGGGGCTACCGAGTGACAATGAGCAGTTCTTC

J gene: TRBJ1-5
D gene: -
V gene: TRBV6-1
clone size: few
CDR3 protein: CASSDRQPQHF
CDR3 DNA: TGTGCCAGCAGTGATAGGCAGCCCCAGCATTTT

J gene: TRBJ2-1
D gene: TRBD2
V gene: TRBV7-2
clone size: once
CDR3 protein: CASSQGLGSYNEQFF
CDR3 DNA: TGTGCCAGCAGCCAGGGACTAGGGTCCTACAATGAGCAGTTCTTC

J gene: TRBJ1-4
D gene: -
V gene: TRBV4-1
clone size: -
CDR3 protein: CASSQAGGRGNVNEKLFF
CDR3 DNA: TGCGCCAGCAGCCAAGCCGGGGGGCGGGGCAATGTTAATGAAAAACTGTTTTTT

J gene: TRBJ2-3
D gene: TRBD2
V gene: TRBV18
clone size: -
CDR3 protein: CASSVIRTSGTADTQYF
CDR3 DNA: TGTGCCAGCTCTGTGATACGGACTAGCGGGACCGCAGATACGCAGTATTTT

J gene: TRBJ2-7
D gene: -
V gene: TRBV5-8
clone size: -
CDR3 protein: CASSLEGGAREQYF
CDR3 DNA: TGTGCCAGCAGCTTGGAAGGGGGGGCGCGCGAGCAGTACTTC

J gene: TRBJ2-7
D gene: -
V gene: TRBV7-2
clone size: -
CDR3 protein: CASSRRWGPYEQYF
CDR3 DNA: TGTGCCAGCAGTCGGAGGTGGGGGCCTTACGAGCAGTACTTC

J gene: TRBJ2-5
D gene: TRBD1
V gene: TRBV28
clone size: -
CDR3 protein: CASSFLGTGMETQYF
CDR3 DNA: TGTGCCAGCAGTTTCTTAGGGACAGGGATGGAGACCCAGTACTTC

J gene: TRBJ1-1
D gene: -
V gene: TRBV5-1
clone size: once
CDR3 protein: CASSSGQPMNTEAFF
CDR3 DNA: TGCGCCAGCAGCTCCGGACAGCCGATGAACACTGAAGCTTTCTTT